This TCR beta chain was recorded in a study of lymphopenia after photon versus proton radiotherapy. Whole-study results and caveats: Authors raise, but do not show, better survival with proton therapy. After lymphocyte nadir, photon-treated repertoires showed oligoclonal expansion, especially CD8+ Temra. A bigger post-nadir fall in TCR diversity correlated inversely with survival time in deceased patients. Photon-treated patients lost naive T cells and TCR diversity; proton-treated stayed stable.

Assay used: immunoSEQ multiplex PCR; TCRdb lists only in-frame clones, some missing. The sample has 15,000 to 20,000 clones, around 80% seen once; the top ten hold 20% to 25%. For this clone: Its matching antigen is unknown.

J lost 0 bases, V lost 5 bases, and 2 bases had no gene match. The CDR3 covers 14 residues. Per germline, CDR1 MNHNS and CDR2 SASEGT. This TCR derives from a man in his 70s with pancreatic cancer. The V call is TRBV6-1, the J call TRBJ2-5; 8 bases match TRBD2. The sample consisted of peripheral blood, taken from a patient treated with proton-based radiotherapy. CDR3 sequence: CASSRGGYQETQYF. Written as DNA, the CDR3 is TGTGCCAGCAGTCGCGGGGGGTACCAAGAGACCCAGTACTTC.